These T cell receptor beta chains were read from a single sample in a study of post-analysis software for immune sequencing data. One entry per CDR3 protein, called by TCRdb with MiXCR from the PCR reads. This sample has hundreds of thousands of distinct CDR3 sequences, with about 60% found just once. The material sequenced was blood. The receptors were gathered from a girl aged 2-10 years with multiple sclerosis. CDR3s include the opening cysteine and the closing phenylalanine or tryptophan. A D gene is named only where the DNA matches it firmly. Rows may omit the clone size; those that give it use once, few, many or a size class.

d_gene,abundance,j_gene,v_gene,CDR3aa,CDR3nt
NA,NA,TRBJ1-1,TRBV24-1,CATSPPGTTEAFF,TGTGCCACCAGTCCTCCAGGAACCACTGAAGCTTTCTTT
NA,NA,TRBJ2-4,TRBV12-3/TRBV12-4,CASSLSQVKALSNIQYF,TGTGCCAGCAGTTTAAGTCAGGTCAAGGCCCTTTCAAACATTCAGTACTTC
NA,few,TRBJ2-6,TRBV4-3,CASSQLGDPGANVLTF,TGCGCCAGCAGCCAATTAGGGGACCCTGGGGCCAACGTCCTGACTTTC
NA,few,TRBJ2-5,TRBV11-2,CASSLGLRGAEETQYF,TGTGCCAGCAGCTTAGGGCTTCGCGGGGCCGAAGAGACCCAGTACTTC
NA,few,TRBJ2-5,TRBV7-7,CASSFLSGETQYF,TGTGCCAGCAGCTTCTTGTCCGGAGAGACCCAGTACTTC
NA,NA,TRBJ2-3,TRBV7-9,CASSFPTGAQDTQYF,TGTGCCAGCAGCTTTCCCACGGGGGCGCAAGATACGCAGTATTTT
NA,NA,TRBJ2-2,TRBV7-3,CASSPKNTGELFF,TGTGCCAGCAGCCCCAAAAACACCGGGGAGCTGTTTTTT
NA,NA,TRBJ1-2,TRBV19,CATSGGYNYGYTF,TGTGCCACCTCGGGGGGGTATAACTATGGCTACACCTTC
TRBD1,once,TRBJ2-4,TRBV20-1,CSAGMGQPNIQYF,TGCAGTGCTGGCATGGGACAGCCAAACATTCAGTACTTC
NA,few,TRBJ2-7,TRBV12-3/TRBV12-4,CASRSRGRGLREQYF,TGTGCCAGCAGGTCCCGAGGGAGGGGGCTGAGGGAGCAGTACTTC
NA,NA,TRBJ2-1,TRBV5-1,CASSSLASHNEQFF,TGCGCCAGCAGCTCTTTAGCGAGTCACAATGAGCAGTTCTTC
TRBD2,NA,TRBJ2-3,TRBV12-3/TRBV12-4,CASIVQLAGGVDTQYF,TGTGCCAGCATCGTACAACTAGCGGGGGGGGTGGATACGCAGTATTTT
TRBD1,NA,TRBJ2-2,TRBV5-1,CASSSGQGGGTGELFF,TGCGCCAGCAGCTCTGGACAGGGGGGAGGCACCGGGGAGCTGTTTTTT
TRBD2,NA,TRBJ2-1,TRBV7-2,CASSLTLAGMSYNEQFF,TGTGCCAGCAGCTTAACCCTAGCGGGGATGTCCTACAATGAGCAGTTCTTC
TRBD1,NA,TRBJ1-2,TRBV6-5,CASSYSGQANYGYTF,TGTGCCAGCAGTTACTCGGGACAGGCGAACTATGGCTACACCTTC
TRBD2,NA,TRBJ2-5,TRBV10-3,CAISELAGGPKTQYF,TGTGCCATCAGTGAATTGGCGGGGGGGCCGAAGACCCAGTACTTC
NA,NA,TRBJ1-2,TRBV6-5,CASSYSGGDSGILYGYTF,TGTGCCAGCAGTTACTCAGGGGGGGACTCGGGGATTCTCTATGGCTACACCTTC
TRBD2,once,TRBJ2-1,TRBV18,CASSPLGSGGQETQFF,TGTGCCAGCTCACCGTTGGGTAGCGGGGGCCAAGAGACCCAGTTCTTC
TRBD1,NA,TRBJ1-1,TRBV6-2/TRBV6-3,CASRRDRGEMNTEAFF,TGTGCCAGCAGACGGGACAGGGGCGAGATGAACACTGAAGCTTTCTTT
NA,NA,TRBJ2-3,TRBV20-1,CSARDSGHWDTDTQYF,TGCAGTGCTAGAGATTCGGGACACTGGGACACAGATACGCAGTATTTT
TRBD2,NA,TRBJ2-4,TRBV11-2,CASSLEFGSGDIQYF,TGTGCCAGCAGCTTAGAATTTGGTAGCGGGGACATTCAGTACTTC
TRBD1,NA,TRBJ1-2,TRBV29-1,CSVDGPGQGAYGYTF,TGCAGCGTAGATGGACCGGGACAGGGGGCTTATGGCTACACCTTC
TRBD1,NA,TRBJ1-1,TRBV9,CASSVAQGSYTEAFF,TGTGCCAGCAGCGTAGCACAGGGGAGCTACACTGAAGCTTTCTTT
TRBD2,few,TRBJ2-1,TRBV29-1,CSPKNQRGLQFF,TGCAGCCCCAAGAATCAGCGGGGGTTACAGTTCTTC
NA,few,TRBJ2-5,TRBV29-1,CSVEVSRAWETQYF,TGCAGCGTTGAAGTCTCCAGGGCGTGGGAGACCCAGTACTTC
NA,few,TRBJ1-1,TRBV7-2,CASRTPANTEAFF,TGTGCCAGCAGAACTCCGGCGAACACTGAAGCTTTCTTT
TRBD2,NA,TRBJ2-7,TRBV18,CASSPLGVAGVGEQYF,TGTGCCAGCTCACCCCTCGGGGTAGCGGGAGTCGGCGAGCAGTACTTC
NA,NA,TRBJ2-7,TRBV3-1,CASSLQNEQYF,TGTGCCAGCAGCCTCCAAAACGAGCAGTACTTC
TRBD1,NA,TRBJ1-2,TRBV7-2,CASSRTGVPNYGYTF,TGTGCCAGCAGCCGGACAGGGGTCCCAAACTATGGCTACACCTTC
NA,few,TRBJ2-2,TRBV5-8,CASGGFMPGELFF,TGTGCCAGCGGGGGTTTTATGCCCGGGGAGCTGTTTTTT
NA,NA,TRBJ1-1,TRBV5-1,CASSLGQEAEAFF,TGCGCCAGCAGCTTGGGACAGGAGGCTGAAGCTTTCTTT
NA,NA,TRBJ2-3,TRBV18,CASSSGADTRYF,TGTGCCAGCTCATCCGGGGCAGATACGCGGTATTTT
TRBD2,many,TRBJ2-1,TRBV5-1,CASSSGTSGYNEQFF,TGTGCCAGCAGCTCCGGGACTAGCGGTTACAATGAGCAGTTCTTC
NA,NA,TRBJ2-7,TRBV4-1,CASSHLLGGSYEQYF,TGCGCCAGCAGCCATCTACTAGGCGGGTCCTACGAGCAGTACTTC
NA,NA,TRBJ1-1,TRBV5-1,CASRTGPEAFF,TGCGCCAGCAGGACAGGCCCTGAAGCTTTCTTT
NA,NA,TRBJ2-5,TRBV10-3,CAIRVGETQYF,TGTGCCATCAGAGTGGGGGAGACCCAGTACTTC
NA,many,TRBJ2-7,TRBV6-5,CASSYDVSGEQYF,TGTGCCAGCAGTTACGATGTTTCGGGCGAGCAGTACTTC
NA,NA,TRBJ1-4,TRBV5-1,CASSPEGSNEKLFF,TGCGCCAGCAGCCCGGAAGGGTCTAATGAAAAACTGTTTTTT
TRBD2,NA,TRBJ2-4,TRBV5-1,CASSFEWGGDIQYF,TGCGCCAGCAGCTTTGAGTGGGGGGGGGACATTCAGTACTTC
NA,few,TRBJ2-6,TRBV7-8,CASSPNYRELAGANVLTF,TGTGCCAGCAGCCCCAACTACAGGGAATTGGCTGGGGCCAACGTCCTGACTTTC
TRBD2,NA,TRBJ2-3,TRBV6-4,CASSWATSGSRTDTQYF,TGTGCCAGCAGTTGGGCAACTAGCGGGAGTCGCACAGATACGCAGTATTTT
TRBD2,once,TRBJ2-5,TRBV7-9,CASSFGLAGKETQYF,TGTGCCAGCAGCTTCGGACTAGCGGGGAAAGAGACCCAGTACTTC
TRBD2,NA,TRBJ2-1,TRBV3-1,CASSPWTSGGYNEQFF,TGTGCCAGCAGCCCCTGGACTAGCGGGGGATACAATGAGCAGTTCTTC